A selection of T cell receptor beta chains follows, all from one sample in a study of response to subunit inactivated influenza vaccine. TCRdb fed the RT-PCR reads into MiXCR, producing one record per CDR3 protein. The sample has roughly 700,000 distinct CDR3 sequences; approximately 14% are singletons. The sample was PBMCs from blood, taken around 15 days before vaccination. The origin of the receptors is a man aged 45-65 years who received an inactivated influenza vaccine. Both conserved end residues are part of each CDR3. A D gene is named only where the DNA matches it firmly.

J gene: TRBJ1-4
D gene: -
V gene: TRBV3-1
CDR3 protein: CASSQYGTTEKLFF

J gene: TRBJ1-6
D gene: TRBD1
V gene: TRBV5-1
CDR3 protein: CASSLTGGGDSPLHF

J gene: TRBJ2-7
D gene: -
V gene: TRBV15
CDR3 protein: CATSRGKMTGFNEQYF

J gene: TRBJ2-5
D gene: -
V gene: TRBV15
CDR3 protein: CATSRGQIQETQYF

J gene: TRBJ1-2
D gene: TRBD1
V gene: TRBV5-1
CDR3 protein: CASSLETGTGGGYGYTF

J gene: TRBJ2-1
D gene: -
V gene: TRBV28
CDR3 protein: CASSSPIGVTGLSYNEQFF

J gene: TRBJ1-1
D gene: TRBD1
V gene: TRBV18
CDR3 protein: CASSYRDRGPEAVF

J gene: TRBJ1-1
D gene: -
V gene: TRBV7-9
CDR3 protein: CASSLAGGPMNTEAFF

J gene: TRBJ1-2
D gene: -
V gene: TRBV29-1
CDR3 protein: CSVETLYGYTF

J gene: TRBJ2-1
D gene: TRBD2
V gene: TRBV6-1
CDR3 protein: CASSESLAGGRRPFF

J gene: TRBJ1-1
D gene: -
V gene: TRBV20-1
CDR3 protein: CSARIMNTEAFF

J gene: TRBJ2-2
D gene: -
V gene: TRBV5-1
CDR3 protein: CASSPLGPTNTGELFF

J gene: TRBJ2-6
D gene: -
V gene: TRBV7-2
CDR3 protein: CASSSQGVGANVLTF

J gene: TRBJ1-1
D gene: -
V gene: TRBV6-2/TRBV6-3
CDR3 protein: CASSRTGMGTEAFF

J gene: TRBJ2-2
D gene: TRBD2
V gene: TRBV9
CDR3 protein: CASSPGLAGGFANTGELFF

J gene: TRBJ2-2
D gene: -
V gene: TRBV27
CDR3 protein: CASSFQGIGELFF

J gene: TRBJ2-7
D gene: TRBD2
V gene: TRBV5-1
CDR3 protein: CASSLSPSGISYEQYF

J gene: TRBJ2-6
D gene: -
V gene: TRBV6-2/TRBV6-3
CDR3 protein: CASSPVGVSGANVLTF

J gene: TRBJ2-3
D gene: TRBD1
V gene: TRBV5-1
CDR3 protein: CASSLKLTGPTDTQYF

J gene: TRBJ2-7
D gene: TRBD1
V gene: TRBV12-3/TRBV12-4
CDR3 protein: CASRPRDRVEQYF

J gene: TRBJ2-3
D gene: TRBD2
V gene: TRBV29-1
CDR3 protein: CSVDSFAGGTDTQYF

J gene: TRBJ2-1
D gene: -
V gene: TRBV5-6
CDR3 protein: CASSLKSASSYNEQFF

J gene: TRBJ2-2
D gene: TRBD1
V gene: TRBV10-3
CDR3 protein: CAISLTGGDSTGELFF

J gene: TRBJ2-1
D gene: TRBD2
V gene: TRBV20-1
CDR3 protein: CSAIELASPYNEQFF

J gene: TRBJ2-7
D gene: -
V gene: TRBV7-9
CDR3 protein: CASSLFQGVSLF

J gene: TRBJ1-2
D gene: -
V gene: TRBV5-1
CDR3 protein: CASRPDGWDYGYTF

J gene: TRBJ2-3
D gene: -
V gene: TRBV20-1
CDR3 protein: CCARPADGVGSGHTQYF

J gene: TRBJ1-1
D gene: -
V gene: TRBV12-3/TRBV12-4
CDR3 protein: CATSLKGLNTEAFF

J gene: TRBJ2-1
D gene: TRBD1
V gene: TRBV6-2/TRBV6-3
CDR3 protein: CASNPLDRMANEQFF

J gene: TRBJ2-7
D gene: -
V gene: TRBV28
CDR3 protein: CASSPAFRRIYEQYF

J gene: TRBJ2-1
D gene: TRBD2
V gene: TRBV12-3/TRBV12-4
CDR3 protein: CASSSGRTNHEQFF

J gene: TRBJ2-1
D gene: -
V gene: TRBV4-1
CDR3 protein: CASSQGSAQGLSYNEQFF

J gene: TRBJ2-5
D gene: TRBD1
V gene: TRBV28
CDR3 protein: CASRTGQGTQETQYF

J gene: TRBJ2-5
D gene: TRBD1
V gene: TRBV6-5
CDR3 protein: CASSLTRDRQETQYF

J gene: TRBJ1-1
D gene: -
V gene: TRBV12-3/TRBV12-4
CDR3 protein: CASSWDGRENTEAFF

J gene: TRBJ1-1
D gene: -
V gene: TRBV29-1
CDR3 protein: CSVHNTEAFF

J gene: TRBJ1-1
D gene: -
V gene: TRBV6-1
CDR3 protein: CASSGLQGFNGTEAFF

J gene: TRBJ1-4
D gene: -
V gene: TRBV5-1
CDR3 protein: CASSLGGLTEKLFF

J gene: TRBJ2-1
D gene: TRBD2
V gene: TRBV11-2
CDR3 protein: CASSPPWASGGDEQFF

J gene: TRBJ2-2
D gene: -
V gene: TRBV5-5
CDR3 protein: CASSPPVVGANGELFF

J gene: TRBJ2-7
D gene: TRBD2
V gene: TRBV20-1
CDR3 protein: CSASGGISYEQYF

J gene: TRBJ2-4
D gene: -
V gene: TRBV11-2
CDR3 protein: CASSLVRLPPRNIQYF

J gene: TRBJ2-1
D gene: TRBD2
V gene: TRBV28
CDR3 protein: CASSKTSGSYNEQFF

J gene: TRBJ1-1
D gene: -
V gene: TRBV6-2/TRBV6-3
CDR3 protein: CASKVGGRNTEAFF